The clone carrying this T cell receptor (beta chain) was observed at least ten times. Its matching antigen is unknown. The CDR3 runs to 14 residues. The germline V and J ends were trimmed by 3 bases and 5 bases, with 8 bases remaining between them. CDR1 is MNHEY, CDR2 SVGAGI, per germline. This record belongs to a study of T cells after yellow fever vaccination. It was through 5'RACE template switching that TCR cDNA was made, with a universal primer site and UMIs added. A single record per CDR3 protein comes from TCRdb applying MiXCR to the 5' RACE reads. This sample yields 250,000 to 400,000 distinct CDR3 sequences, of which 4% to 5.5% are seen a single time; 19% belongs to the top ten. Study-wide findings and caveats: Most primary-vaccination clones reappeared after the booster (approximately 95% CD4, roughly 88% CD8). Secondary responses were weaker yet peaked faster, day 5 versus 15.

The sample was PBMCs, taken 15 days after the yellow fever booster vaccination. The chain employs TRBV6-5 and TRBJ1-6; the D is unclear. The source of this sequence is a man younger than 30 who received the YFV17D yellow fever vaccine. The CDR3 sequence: CASSYVGDNSPLHF. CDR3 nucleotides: TGTGCCAGCAGTTATGTCGGAGATAATTCACCCCTCCACTTT.